This T cell receptor (beta chain) was observed in a study of long-term antiretroviral therapy in people with HIV. V lost 5 bases and J lost 5; bases outside the gene matches: 6. The CDR3 consists of 14 residues. Germline values: CDR1 SGHTA, CDR2 FQGNSA. Researchers ran immunoSEQ v3.0 at survey level. Assay: immunoSEQ multiplex PCR; the TCRdb copy retains only in-frame clones and omits some. The sample includes tens of thousands of clones, 70% to 90% of them seen just once. The chain joins TRBV7-2 to TRBJ2-5; 9 nucleotides agree with TRBD2. The receptor comes from a man aged 55 to 69 with HIV. This specimen was unsorted PBMCs, taken 1.3 years after starting antiretroviral therapy. As DNA, the CDR3 is TGTGCCAGCAGCGTAAATAGCGGGGGTGAGACCCAGTACTTC. Translation gives CASSVNSGGETQYF. Looking up the rest from reference TRBV7-2 and TRBJ2-5 gives the full variable domain: GAGVSQSPSNKVTEKGKDVELRCDPISGHTALYWYRQSLGQGLEFLIYFQGNSAPDKSGLPSDRFSAERTGGSVSTLTIQRTQQEDSAVYLCASSVNSGGETQYFGPGTRLLVL.